This T cell receptor beta chain derives from a study of T cells in Graves' hyperthyroidism and ophthalmopathy. Findings and caveats of the study: The model forecast ophthalmopathy, anticipating it by a median about six months before onset. A model of 13 V-J features distinguished ophthalmopathy from stable hyperthyroidism.

Stable Graves' hyperthyroidism meant no ophthalmopathy progression within 18 months. In patients aged 18 to 65, hyperthyroidism was newly diagnosed, with duration under 2 months. The sample holds many counts of this clonotype. The antigen is unknown. Germline CDR1 is SGHTA and CDR2 is FQGNSA. This CDR3 spans 14 amino acids. V gave up 5 bases and J gave up 2 bases, with 12 bases separating them. TCR beta CDR3 regions were amplified from RNA transcripts. The HTBI primer set was used in a first-round RT-PCR of the TCR CDR3. Each CDR3 protein gets one entry after TCRdb re-called the multiplex PCR reads with MiXCR. The sample consists of more than 300,000 distinct CDR3 sequences, over 10% of them appearing once.

This TCR derives from a young woman with Graves' hyperthyroidism. The rearrangement uses TRBV7-2 and TRBJ2-5, with D possibly being TRBD1 (7 bases). Material: blood. CDR3 DNA sequence: TGTGCCAGCAGCCAGGGGGGCCTTCAAGAGACCCAGTACTTC. Protein product: CASSQGGLQETQYF.